This is a list of T cell receptor beta chains from one sample in a study of blood T cell repertoires in COVID-19. Method: immunoSEQ multiplex PCR; TCRdb's copy keeps in-frame clones and lacks some. The sample lists approximately 94,000 clones, 84% occurring once. The sequencing sample was made of peripheral blood. These receptors were collected from a human donor in a cohort sampled during active COVID-19. The CDR3 runs from the conserved cysteine through the conserved F or W. Fields, in order: V gene, D gene, clone size, J gene, CDR3 protein, CDR3 DNA. The D gene is left open where the match is weak. Rows give clone size only sometimes, using once, few, many, or a class for an expanded clone.

>TRBV30|TRBD1|.|TRBJ2-2
CAWFRGQGTVTGELFF
TGTGCCTGGTTTCGGGGACAGGGAACGGTCACCGGGGAGCTGTTTTTT
>TRBV7-9|.|.|TRBJ2-5
CASSLAAGPQETQYF
TGTGCCAGCAGCTTAGCGGCGGGCCCCCAAGAGACCCAGTACTTC
>TRBV7-2|.|.|TRBJ2-2
CASSSGVAGELFF
TGTGCCAGCAGCTCGGGGGTCGCCGGGGAGCTGTTTTTT
>TRBV28|.|.|TRBJ2-6
CASSFGDRSGANVLTF
TGTGCCAGCAGTTTCGGAGACAGATCTGGGGCCAACGTCCTGACTTTC
>TRBV18|TRBD1|.|TRBJ1-1
CASSPQGAGTEAFF
TGTGCCAGCTCACCCCAGGGGGCAGGGACTGAAGCTTTCTTT
>TRBV7-9|.|.|TRBJ2-2
CASSPSHGNTGELFF
TGTGCCAGCAGCCCCTCCCACGGGAACACCGGGGAGCTGTTTTTT
>TRBV19|.|.|TRBJ2-2
CASSINSQGRAGELFF
TGTGCCAGTAGTATAAATTCGCAGGGTCGCGCCGGGGAGCTGTTTTTT
>TRBV18|TRBD2|.|TRBJ2-5
CASSLGLAGAQETQYF
TGTGCCAGCTCACTTGGACTAGCGGGGGCCCAAGAGACCCAGTACTTC
>TRBV7-8|.|.|TRBJ1-5
CASSRRVGQPQHF
TGTGCCAGCAGCCGCAGGGTTGGTCAGCCCCAGCATTTT
>TRBV7-8|.|.|TRBJ1-5
CASSLEGRRGNQPQHF
TGTGCCAGCAGCTTAGAGGGGCGTCGGGGCAATCAGCCCCAGCATTTT
>TRBV5-4|TRBD1|few|TRBJ1-2
CASSLAGQVNYGYTF
TGTGCCAGCAGCTTGGCTGGACAGGTTAACTATGGCTACACCTTC
>TRBV7-9|.|.|TRBJ1-6
CASSLEGVWGLKSPLHF
TGTGCCAGCAGCTTAGAGGGGGTATGGGGCCTTAAATCACCCCTCCACTTT
>TRBV6-5|TRBD1|.|TRBJ2-1
CASRGTGRNEQFF
TGTGCCAGCAGGGGGACAGGGCGGAATGAGCAGTTCTTC
>TRBV5-1|TRBD2|.|TRBJ2-3
CASSFQGGGGPSTDTQYF
TGCGCCAGCAGCTTCCAGGGCGGCGGGGGACCTAGCACAGATACGCAGTATTTT
>TRBV5-4|.|.|TRBJ1-3
CASSFGTGDLGNTIYF
TGTGCCAGCAGCTTCGGAACAGGAGACCTTGGAAACACCATATATTTT
>TRBV6-6|.|.|TRBJ2-1
CASSYTSYAYNEQFF
TGTGCCAGCAGCTATACTAGTTACGCCTACAATGAGCAGTTCTTC
>TRBV5-1|.|.|TRBJ1-5
CASSLGGDPLQPQHF
TGCGCCAGCAGCTTGGGCGGGGATCCCCTACAGCCCCAGCATTTT
>TRBV19|.|many|TRBJ2-7
CASSIRRASDEQYF
TGTGCCAGTAGTATACGGAGGGCCTCGGACGAGCAGTACTTC
>TRBV3-1/TRBV3-2|.|.|TRBJ2-7
CASSRQGSQYF
TGTGCCAGCAGCCGCCAGGGGAGCCAGTACTTC
>TRBV20-1|.|.|TRBJ2-1
CSASNLARSINEQFF
TGCAGTGCTAGTAACCTAGCACGTTCGATCAATGAGCAGTTCTTC
>TRBV5-4|TRBD2|few|TRBJ2-1
CASSPSLAGGQNEQFF
TGTGCCAGCAGCCCCTCACTAGCGGGGGGGCAGAATGAGCAGTTCTTC
>TRBV28|TRBD1|.|TRBJ2-7
CASSPGSGGSYEQYF
TGTGCCAGCAGCCCCGGGTCAGGGGGATCCTACGAGCAGTACTTC
>TRBV7-2|TRBD2|once|TRBJ2-7
CASSLGLADSYEQYF
TGTGCCAGCAGCTTAGGACTAGCGGACTCCTACGAGCAGTACTTC
>TRBV6-5|.|.|TRBJ2-3
CASSRDRREDTQYF
TGTGCCAGCAGCCGGGACAGGCGGGAGGATACGCAGTATTTT
>TRBV5-1|.|.|TRBJ1-1
CASRAGLAGTEAFF
TGCGCCAGCAGGGCTGGATTAGCGGGGACTGAAGCTTTCTTT
>TRBV11-2|TRBD2|.|TRBJ2-5
CASRPPGLAYQETQYF
TGTGCCAGCAGGCCCCCGGGACTAGCGTACCAAGAGACCCAGTACTTC
>TRBV11-2|.|.|TRBJ1-5
CASSLSINQPQHF
TGTGCCAGCAGCTTAAGCATTAATCAGCCCCAGCATTTT
>TRBV2|.|.|TRBJ1-1
CASSDQGSTEAFF
TGTGCCAGCAGTGATCAGGGGAGCACTGAAGCTTTCTTT
>TRBV19|TRBD2|.|TRBJ2-1
CASSIGGRIDEQFF
TGTGCCAGTAGTATCGGGGGGAGGATAGATGAGCAGTTCTTC
>TRBV7-2|.|few|TRBJ2-3
CASSLGPDNTDTQYF
TGTGCCAGCAGCTTGGGGCCAGATAACACAGATACGCAGTATTTT
>TRBV10-3|TRBD1|.|TRBJ1-2
CAISDPLGTGGNYGYTF
TGTGCCATCAGTGACCCGCTTGGGACAGGGGGGAACTATGGCTACACCTTC
>TRBV7-9|.|.|TRBJ2-5
CASSLYGAGGETQYF
TGTGCCAGCAGCTTATATGGGGCCGGGGGAGAGACCCAGTACTTC
>TRBV28|TRBD1|.|TRBJ1-4
CASTIGTGNEKLFF
TGTGCCAGCACTATAGGGACAGGGAATGAAAAACTGTTTTTT
>TRBV15|TRBD2|.|TRBJ2-2
CATISGRGDGELFF
TGTGCCACCATCTCGGGGAGGGGTGACGGGGAGCTGTTTTTT
>TRBV7-2|.|.|TRBJ2-7
CASSFPGPYEQYF
TGTGCCAGCAGCTTTCCAGGGCCCTACGAGCAGTACTTC
>TRBV19|.|.|TRBJ2-2
CASSIPGVGELFF
TGTGCCAGTAGTATACCGGGTGTCGGGGAGCTGTTTTTT
>TRBV6-2/TRBV6-3|.|.|TRBJ1-3
CVITPPAGAGNTIYF
TGTGTCATCACCCCTCCTGCCGGAGCTGGAAACACCATATATTTT
>TRBV3-1/TRBV3-2|.|.|TRBJ2-7
CASSQALPPGTYEQYF
TGTGCCAGCAGCCAAGCTCTGCCCCCGGGGACCTACGAGCAGTACTTC